This TCR beta chain was captured in a study of OX40 agonist ivuxolimab in advanced cancers. The overall study: Melanoma, hepatocellular carcinoma, head and neck or renal cell cancer occurred in dose-escalation patients.

Findings and limits, study-wide: Some patients without response likewise showed low normalized clonal expansion. At 0.1-3.0 mg/kg, partial responders had clonal expansion among the lowest observed. Expanded clones were, on average, more numerous in CD8+ T cells than in CD4+.

In the case of this clone: Its antigen is currently unknown.

Produced via immunoSEQ multiplex PCR; TCRdb's table is partial and in-frame only. The sample yields 30,000 to 45,000 clones, about 87% seen once. Germline-derived CDR1 and CDR2 are MNHNS and SASEGT. V lost 7 bases to trimming and J lost 4 bases, with 16 bases between them. The CDR3 runs to 14 residues. The sequenced sample was CD4+ or CD8+ T cells sorted from blood, obtained in a trial of the OX40 agonist ivuxolimab. The clonotype originates from an adult with an advanced solid tumor such as melanoma, head and neck, liver or kidney cancer. The V and J genes are TRBV6-1 and TRBJ1-2; D is unresolved. The DNA for the CDR3 is TGTGCCAGCAACCCCGACCAGGCCACCTATGGCTACACCTTC. Protein sequence: CASNPDQATYGYTF.